This T cell receptor (beta chain) was found in a study of cytomegalovirus exposure and HLA in healthy donors. PCR primers comprised 60 Vbeta and 13 Jbeta primers. The method was immunoSEQ multiplex PCR; TCRdb's version includes in-frame clones alone and lacks a portion of them. The sample has fewer than 90,000 clones, about 80% seen once. This CDR3 is built from 14 residues. V was trimmed by 3 bases and J by 3 bases, leaving 12 bases between them. CDR1 is SGHDN and CDR2 is FVKESK in the germline V gene. What was sequenced was PBMCs. The clonotype originates from a female donor in good health and CMV-seronegative. The V call is TRBV14, the J call TRBJ2-7; a possible D gene is TRBD1 (5 bases). The CDR3 DNA reads TGTGCCAGCAGCCATCGGGCCAGGGTCTACGAGCAGTACTTC. This sequence encodes CASSHRARVYEQYF.